This is a list of T cell receptor beta chains from one sample in a study of CD8 T cells in ankylosing spondylitis. TCRdb recomputed calls from the 5' RACE reads with MiXCR, one row per CDR3 protein. Counted here are about 220,000 distinct CDR3 sequences, approximately 7.4% occurring once; the ten biggest clones make up around 14%. The source material was blood, either unsorted or a sorted T cell fraction (not recorded which). All receptors derive from a male donor with ankylosing spondylitis. Each CDR3 is given with its conserved first and last residue. The D gene is left open where the match is weak. Rows may omit the clone size; those that give it use once, few, many or a size class.

v_call	j_call	d_call	clone_size	cdr3_nt	cdr3_aa
TRBV7-8	TRBJ2-1	TRBD2	many	TGTGCCAGCAGCTTAAAGGGGCCGCCGGGACTACGGCACAATGAGCAGTTCTTC	CASSLKGPPGLRHNEQFF
TRBV11-2	TRBJ2-7	TRBD2	-	TGTGCCAGCAGCTTAAGAAGGCCAGCGGGAGGGCAAGCCTACGAGCAGTACTTC	CASSLRRPAGGQAYEQYF
TRBV29-1	TRBJ1-2	-	few	TGCAGCACCTCCCCGGATGAGGGGGACGGCTACACCTTC	CSTSPDEGDGYTF
TRBV12-3/TRBV12-4	TRBJ1-2	-	many	TGTGCCAGCAGCTACAGGAAGTTTGCTAACTATGGCTACACCTTC	CASSYRKFANYGYTF
TRBV5-6	TRBJ2-1	TRBD2	few	TGTGCCAGCAGCTGGTCTAGCGGGGCCTACAATGAGCAGTTCTTC	CASSWSSGAYNEQFF
TRBV7-9	TRBJ2-1	-	many	TGTGCCAGCAGCTTAGCGATAGCTTCCGCAGATGAGCAGTTCTTC	CASSLAIASADEQFF
TRBV4-2	TRBJ2-1	-	many	TGTGCCAGCAGCCAAGATCGCGGGAAGTCCTACAATGAGCAGTTCTTC	CASSQDRGKSYNEQFF
TRBV7-2	TRBJ2-7	TRBD2	many	TGTGCCAGCAGCTTAAAACTAGCGGCCGTCCACGAGCAGTACTTC	CASSLKLAAVHEQYF
TRBV20-1	TRBJ1-1	-	many	TGCAGTGCTACAAGGCGGCGGTCCCAACCTGAAGCTTTCTTT	CSATRRRSQPEAFF
TRBV7-9	TRBJ1-5	-	many	TGTGCCAGCAGCCCGTCGGACAGCCGCAATCAGCCCCAGCATTTT	CASSPSDSRNQPQHF
TRBV14	TRBJ2-3	-	many	TGTGCCAGCAGCCAAGTAAGAGGGGTCGATACGCAGTATTTT	CASSQVRGVDTQYF
TRBV29-1	TRBJ1-2	-	-	TGCAGCGTTGAAGACAGGACTAACTATGGCTACACCTTC	CSVEDRTNYGYTF
TRBV20-1	TRBJ2-7	TRBD2	many	TGCAGTGCTACCAGTCCCGGGACTAGCGGGGGCTCCTACGAGCAGTACTTC	CSATSPGTSGGSYEQYF
TRBV6-5	TRBJ1-5	-	-	TGTGCCAGCAGTTCCGGCAGGGGCTATCAGCCCCAGCATTTT	CASSSGRGYQPQHF
TRBV12-3/TRBV12-4	TRBJ1-2	-	many	TGTGCCAGCAGTTTAGGAAGGGGATTCAATGGCTACACCTTC	CASSLGRGFNGYTF
TRBV19	TRBJ1-2	-	many	TGTGCCAGTAGCCTCGGAGAAGGGAACTATGGCTACACCTTC	CASSLGEGNYGYTF
TRBV27	TRBJ2-7	TRBD2	many	TGTGCCAGCAGTAACGGACTAGCCCGCCTCTACGAGCAGTACTTC	CASSNGLARLYEQYF
TRBV3-1	TRBJ2-2	TRBD1	few	TGTGCCAGCAGCGGGACAGGATCGACCGGGGAGCTGTTTTTT	CASSGTGSTGELFF
TRBV24-1	TRBJ2-1	TRBD2	many	TGTGCCACCAGTGATGAGCGGGAGGTTCCTTACAATGAGCAGTTCTTC	CATSDEREVPYNEQFF
TRBV5-5	TRBJ1-5	-	many	TGTGCCAGCAGCTTGGGGCCTTATAGCAATCAGCCCCAGCATTTT	CASSLGPYSNQPQHF
TRBV28	TRBJ2-1	-	few	TGTGCCAGCAGTTTATTTCCAGGGGAAAGGGGTGAGCAGTTCTTC	CASSLFPGERGEQFF
TRBV10-3	TRBJ2-7	TRBD1	many	TGTGCCATCAGTGCCCGGGACAGTTCCTACGAGCAGTACTTC	CAISARDSSYEQYF
TRBV25-1	TRBJ2-2	-	many	TGTGCCAGCAGTGATTGGACCGGGGAGCTGTTTTTT	CASSDWTGELFF
TRBV5-1	TRBJ2-1	-	-	TGCGCCAGCAATGACTACGACTATGAGCAGTTCTTC	CASNDYDYEQFF
TRBV3-1	TRBJ2-2	-	-	TGTGCCAGCAGCCAAGCGGGCGTGGGAGGGGGACATACGGGAGAGCTGTTTTTT	CASSQAGVGGGHTGELFF
TRBV4-3	TRBJ1-1	TRBD1	many	TGCGCCAGCAGGTCCGGGACAGGGGGCTCAGACACTGAAGCTTTCTTT	CASRSGTGGSDTEAFF
TRBV7-8	TRBJ1-3	-	few	TGTGCCAGCAGCTTGGAGACAGCTAGATACTCTGGAAACACCATATATTTT	CASSLETARYSGNTIYF
TRBV4-3	TRBJ2-7	-	many	TGCGCCAGCAGCCAGTGGGACTCCCGGACCTACGAGCAGTACTTC	CASSQWDSRTYEQYF
TRBV20-1	TRBJ1-3	-	many	TGCAGTGCTAGAGCCTCTGGTGGGAGGGACACCATATATTTT	CSARASGGRDTIYF
TRBV9	TRBJ2-7	TRBD2	-	TGTGCCAGCAGCGTACTGACTAGCGGGATTCACGAGCAGTACTTC	CASSVLTSGIHEQYF
TRBV6-5	TRBJ1-1	-	few	TGTGCCAGCAGTTACTCGAATGATGTTGAAGCTTTCTTT	CASSYSNDVEAFF
TRBV5-1	TRBJ2-1	TRBD2	many	TGCGCCAGCAGCGAGGGACTAGCGGGAGGTTTCCTCAATGAGCAGTTCTTC	CASSEGLAGGFLNEQFF
TRBV5-5	TRBJ1-4	TRBD1	many	TGTGCCAGCAGCTTCCGGGACAGGGGGACATCTAATGAAAAACTGTTTTTT	CASSFRDRGTSNEKLFF
TRBV28	TRBJ2-5	-	many	TGTGCCAGCAACGCGGGACAAGAGACCCAGTACTTC	CASNAGQETQYF
TRBV5-1	TRBJ2-1	-	many	TGCGCCAGCAGCTTGCGGGGATTAGCGTTAAGCTCCTACAATGAGCAGTTCTTC	CASSLRGLALSSYNEQFF